The entry below gives a single T cell receptor (beta chain) sequence along with its context. The antigen is unknown. Profiled with immunoSEQ multiplex PCR; TCRdb holds only in-frame clones, not every one. Seen here are 2,500,000 or so clones, around 94% observed once, and the top ten hold roughly 0.13%. These data belong to a study of shared clonotypes between healthy human individuals. The study, taken as a whole, reports: When compared with the clonotypes that were shared by all four sorted-subset donors, the non-shared clonotypes turned out to have lower generation probabilities.

Between the trimmed V and J ends, which lost 7 bases and 1 base, there was a span of 10 bases. There are 12 residues in the CDR3. The germline V gene encodes CDR1 GTSNPN and CDR2 SVGIG (reference sequence). The clonotype originates from a man aged 18 to 30 in good health. V and J are TRBV30 and TRBJ1-1, with TRBD1 as a possible D gene (5 bases). Sequencing was done on a sample of naive CD4+ T cells sorted from blood. Subset indicated: CD45RA+ positively selected. Here the CDR3 reads CAFRQPNTEAFF. The CDR3 coding sequence is TGTGCCTTCCGACAGCCGAACACTGAAGCTTTCTTT.